Below, 28 T cell receptor beta chains from the same sample are listed, as sequenced in a study of sequential checkpoint blockade in melanoma. Measured with immunoSEQ multiplex PCR; TCRdb has only the in-frame clones, and not every one. The table includes more than 15,000 clones, about 92% detected once. The treatment denotes: randomized to nivolumab then ipilimumab (arm A) or the reverse (arm B). The sequences come from CD8+ T cells sorted from blood (inferred from file names), collected from a patient given nivolumab and ipilimumab in sequence. Receptors were obtained from a human donor with melanoma.

The chain carries TRBV4-2 and TRBJ2-1; 9 positions match TRBD2. V shed 5 bases, J shed 5 bases, and the junction held 10 bases outside the gene matches. This CDR3 spans 16 amino acids. The germline V gene encodes CDR1 LGHNA and CDR2 YNFKEQ. Here the CDR3 DNA reads TGTGCCAGCAGCTCCCAGGCGGGGGGGGTCGACAATGAGCAGTTCTTC. Translating it yields CASSSQAGGVDNEQFF.

Turning to this clone: A read error may produce the germline difference seen at one junction end. The chain has TRBV7-7 and TRBJ2-3, with 12 bases identical to TRBD2. Germline assignment: CDR1 SSHAT and CDR2 FNYEAQ (reference sequence). This CDR3 has 15 amino acids. The CDR3 region is CASSRTSGGTDTQYF. The CDR3 DNA follows: TGTGCTAGCAGCAGGACTAGCGGGGGCACAGATACGCAGTATTTT.

This sequence joins TRBV30 and TRBJ1-2, with D maybe TRBD1 (6 bases). The V end lost 0 bases, the J end lost 8 bases, and 19 bases lay between the germline ends. This CDR3 spans 15 amino acids. CDR1 is GTSNPN, CDR2 SVGIG, per germline (reference sequence). CDR3 DNA sequence: TGTGCCTGGAGTGTGACGGTTCAGGGGATGGAAGGCTACACCTTC. The encoded protein is CAWSVTVQGMEGYTF.

The J gene is TRBJ1-2, the V gene TRBV7-8; D not resolved. The germline V gene encodes CDR1 SGHVS and CDR2 FQNEAQ. V lost 1 base and J 7 bases, leaving 10 bases between the germline ends. This CDR3 has 13 residues. CDR3 amino acids: CASSLESGFGYTF. The DNA of the CDR3 is TGTGCCAGCAGCTTAGAGAGCGGCTTTGGCTACACCTTC.

CDR3 amino acids: CASRGAEAFF. CDR3 nucleotide sequence: TGTGCCAGCCGGGGGGCAGAAGCTTTCTTT. V gene TRBV6-1 combines with J gene TRBJ1-1, with a tentative D call TRBD1 (6 bases). CDR1 and CDR2 (germline): MNHNS, SASEGT. V gave up 8 bases and J gave up 8 bases, with 9 bases separating them. This CDR3 contains 10 residues.

The V and J genes are TRBV7-3 and TRBJ2-7; a possible D gene is TRBD1 (6 bases). Germline CDR1 and CDR2: SGHTA and FQGTGA. The CDR3 loop spans 17 amino acids. Trimming cost V 5 bases and J 0 bases, with 20 bases left between them. CDR3 residues: CASSPRGKGGISYEQYV. CDR3 coding DNA: TGTGCCAGCAGCCCCCGAGGGAAAGGGGGAATCTCCTACGAGCAGTACGTC.

This chain connects TRBV19 to TRBJ1-3; TRBD1 is a possible D gene (6 bases). Germline lookup yields CDR1 LNHDA and CDR2 SQIVND (reference sequence). The CDR3 has 17 residues. V was trimmed by 3 bases and J by 0 bases, leaving 15 bases between them. The CDR3 reads CASSIDLDSRSGNTIYF. CDR3 sequence (DNA): TGTGCCAGTAGTATTGACCTGGACAGCCGCTCTGGAAACACCATATATTTT. Full variable domain (remainder filled in from reference TRBV19 and TRBJ1-3): DGGITQSPKYLFRKEGQNVTLSCEQNLNHDAMYWYRQDPGQGLRLIYYSQIVNDFQKGDIAEGYSVSREKKESFPLTVTSAQKNPTAFYLCASSIDLDSRSGNTIYFGEGSWLTVV.

Concerning this clone itself: The junction differs from germline at one of its ends, possibly a read error. J is TRBJ1-2 and V is TRBV6-6; 7 bases line up with TRBD1. The CDR3 covers 11 residues. In germline, CDR1 is MNHNY, CDR2 SVGAGI (reference sequence). CDR3 sequence reads: CASTGTDLLSF. CDR3 DNA: TGTGCCAGCACCGGGACAGACCTTCTCTCCTTC.

The V gene is TRBV4-2, the J gene TRBJ1-1, with TRBD1 matching over 7 bases. The trim removed 0 bases at V and 0 bases at J, leaving 7 bases unmatched. The CDR3 covers 17 residues. Germline CDR1 is LGHNA and CDR2 is YNFKEQ. CDR3 amino acids: CASSQEGTGQLNTEAFF. As DNA, the CDR3 is TGTGCCAGCAGCCAAGAGGGCACGGGACAGCTGAACACTGAAGCTTTCTTT.

This clone was observed a handful of times. This chain links TRBV4-2 with TRBJ2-7; no clear D gene. Germline V gives CDR1 LGHNA, CDR2 YNFKEQ. Trimming removed 4 bases at V and 3 bases at J, with 16 bases between. CDR3 length equals 15 residues. DNA for the CDR3: TGTGCCAGCAGCCTCTCCGCCGACGGGTTCTACGAGCAGTACGTC. This translates into CASSLSADGFYEQYV.

CDR3 nucleotides: TGTGCCAGCAGCTTGGGACAGGGGGCCTACGAGCAGTACGTC. Protein: CASSLGQGAYEQYV. The chain links TRBV5-4 to TRBJ2-7; 9 positions agree with TRBD1. Germline trimming cut 0 bases from V and 2 bases from J; bases unmatched to any gene: 0. This CDR3 spans 14 amino acids. Germline-derived CDR1 and CDR2 are SGHNT and YYREEE (reference sequence).

This sequence joins TRBV27 and TRBJ1-1; D is ambiguous. The CDR3 length is 13 residues. Trimming stripped 6 bases from V and 4 bases from J, with 12 bases between. Per the germline V gene, CDR1 is MNHEY and CDR2 is SMNVEV (reference sequence). This CDR3 reads CASSPEVATEAFF. CDR3 sequence (DNA): TGTGCCAGCAGCCCCGAGGTGGCCACTGAAGCTTTCTTT.

The gene calls are TRBV5-6 and TRBJ2-7, with TRBD2 matching 11 bases. Unmatched junction bases numbered 8, after V lost 0 bases and J lost 3 bases. Germline CDR1 SGHDT, CDR2 YYEEEE. This CDR3 has 17 residues. CDR3 region: CASSLGTGTSGGYEQYF. The CDR3 bases are TGTGCCAGCAGCTTGGGGACCGGGACTAGCGGAGGCTACGAGCAGTACTTC.

V is TRBV7-3 and J is TRBJ2-7, with 10 bases that match TRBD1. Per the germline V gene, CDR1 is SGHTA and CDR2 is FQGTGA. This CDR3 has 15 residues. Trimming took 4 bases from V and 5 from J; bases not matched to a gene: 8. CDR3 region: CASSSEPGQGNEQYF. CDR3 nucleotides: TGTGCCAGCAGCTCCGAACCGGGACAGGGGAACGAGCAGTACTTC. Full variable domain (missing parts from reference TRBV7-3 and TRBJ2-7): GAGVSQTPSNKVTEKGKYVELRCDPISGHTALYWYRQSLGQGPEFLIYFQGTGAADDSGLPNDRFFAVRPEGSVSTLKIQRTERGDSAVYLCASSSEPGQGNEQYFGPGTRLTVT.

V gene TRBV18 combines with J gene TRBJ1-1, with D hard to call. Germline V gives CDR1 KGHSH, CDR2 LQKENI. CDR3 length: 16 amino acids. V was trimmed by 0 bases and J by 4 bases, leaving 15 bases between them. The CDR3 DNA reads TGTGCCAGCTCACCACCCCCGGGAAAATTAGGCACTGAAGCTTTCTTT. This codes for CASSPPPGKLGTEAFF.

This chain uses TRBV10-3 with TRBJ2-7, with 9 bases aligning to TRBD2. Germline V lookup: CDR1 ENHRY, CDR2 SYGVKD. Trimming removed 0 bases from V and 5 bases from J; junction bases left unmatched: 5. The CDR3 has 15 amino acids. The CDR3 region is CAISESSGSSNEQYF. As DNA, the CDR3 is TGTGCCATCAGTGAGTCTAGCGGGAGTAGTAACGAGCAGTACTTC.

The chain recombines TRBV10-3 with TRBJ2-7; a weak D match, TRBD1 (5 bases). Per germline, CDR1 ENHRY and CDR2 SYGVKD. Trimming pared 4 bases from V and 0 bases from J, leaving 13 bases between. The CDR3 length is 15 residues. CDR3 sequence: CAISVGHESSYEQYV. CDR3 DNA: TGTGCCATCAGTGTCGGACACGAGAGCTCCTACGAGCAGTACGTC.

The CDR3 here is CASSLAGADSSGNTIYF. CDR3 DNA sequence: TGTGCCAGCAGCTTAGCGGGGGCAGACAGCTCTGGAAACACCATATATTTT. This sequence joins TRBV7-9 and TRBJ1-3; D may be TRBD1 (6 bases). V lost 0 bases and J 0 bases, leaving 12 bases between the germline ends. CDR1 and CDR2 from the germline V gene are SEHNR and FQNEAQ (reference sequence). This CDR3 comprises 17 residues.

The table lists this clone with a count of one. The chain recombines TRBV2 with TRBJ2-7, with a tentative D call TRBD1 (6 bases). CDR1 is SNHLY and CDR2 is FYNNEI in the germline V gene. Trimming removed 3 bases from V and 6 bases from J, with 18 bases in between. The CDR3 sequence is 15 residues long. The CDR3 DNA reads TGTGCCAGCAGTGACCCGGGACATAGGGGGTCCGAGCAGTACTTC. It translates to CASSDPGHRGSEQYF.

The rearrangement uses TRBV7-6 and TRBJ1-1; no clear D gene. Germline lookup yields CDR1 SGHVS and CDR2 FNYEAQ. V lost 5 bases, J lost 1 base, and 8 bases lay in between. This CDR3 region has 13 residues. The CDR3 DNA reads TGTGCCAGCAGCGGCGGCAGGAACACTGAAGCTTTCTTT. It encodes CASSGGRNTEAFF.

The chain carries TRBV7-6 and TRBJ1-1; no clear D. This CDR3 has 13 residues. Trimming took 6 bases from V and 0 from J, leaving 8 bases between them. CDR1 and CDR2 from the germline V gene are SGHVS and FNYEAQ. CDR3 sequence reads: CASSWRMNTEAFF. The CDR3 DNA reads as TGTGCCAGCAGTTGGAGGATGAACACTGAAGCTTTCTTT.

V gene TRBV27 combines with J gene TRBJ1-5, with D unresolved. Trimming shortened V by 6 bases and J by 0 bases, and 6 bases separated the two germline ends. Germline loops: CDR1 MNHEY, CDR2 SMNVEV (reference sequence). This CDR3 spans 13 amino acids. As DNA, the CDR3 is TGTGCCAGCAGCACCTATAGCAATCAGCCCCAGCATTTT. It specifies CASSTYSNQPQHF.

The chain carries TRBV6-6 and TRBJ1-3; a weak D match, TRBD1 (5 bases). Per the germline V gene, CDR1 is MNHNY and CDR2 is SVGAGI (reference sequence). CDR3 size: 14 residues. Trimming pared 0 bases from V and 6 bases from J, leaving 9 bases between. The CDR3 region is CASSYSQTENTIYF. For the CDR3, the DNA is TGTGCCAGCAGTTACTCTCAGACAGAAAACACCATATATTTT.

The rearrangement links TRBV7-9 to TRBJ2-7, with 8 bases identical to TRBD1. Trimming took 8 bases from V and 4 from J; bases not matched to a gene: 13. The CDR3 spans 15 residues. Germline V gene sequence: CDR1 SEHNR, CDR2 FQNEAQ (reference sequence). In DNA form, the CDR3 reads TGTGCCAGCCTCCCGAGACCCAGGGGGCTATACGAGCAGTACGTC. It translates to CASLPRPRGLYEQYV.

The chain combines TRBV6-5 with TRBJ1-3; D not resolved. The CDR3 is 15 amino acids. Trimming left V 4 bases short and J 1 base short, with 11 bases between. Germline V lookup: CDR1 MNHEY, CDR2 SVGAGI. The CDR3 DNA reads as TGTGCCAGCAGTTCCGGGGATGGGTCTGGAAACACCATATATTTT. Protein: CASSSGDGSGNTIYF.

The chain is built from TRBV27 and TRBJ2-7; D is ambiguous. Germline loops: CDR1 MNHEY, CDR2 SMNVEV (reference sequence). The CDR3 has 17 residues. Trimming pared 4 bases from V and 2 bases from J, leaving 21 bases between. CDR3: CASSSNENWAKPYEQYF. In DNA form, the CDR3 reads TGTGCCAGCAGTTCAAACGAAAATTGGGCCAAACCCTACGAGCAGTACTTC.

The V and J genes are TRBV14 and TRBJ2-7; D not resolved. The germline CDR1 and CDR2 sequences are SGHDN and FVKESK. This CDR3 has 11 residues. Trimming took 4 bases from V and 4 from J, leaving 5 bases between them. The CDR3 sequence: CASSPQYEQYF. The CDR3 nucleotides are TGTGCCAGCAGCCCCCAATACGAGCAGTACTTC.

The rearrangement uses TRBV9 and TRBJ2-7, with TRBD2 as a possible D gene (6 bases). Trimming shortened V by 0 bases and J by 2 bases, and 12 bases separated the two germline ends. Germline V lookup: CDR1 SGDLS, CDR2 YYNGEE. CDR3 length: 15 amino acids. As DNA, the CDR3 is TGTGCCAGCAGCGTAGGGGGGGTCGGGACCTACGAGCAGTACTTC. Translated: CASSVGGVGTYEQYF.